These T cell receptor beta chains were read from a single sample in a study of T cells in Graves' hyperthyroidism and ophthalmopathy. TCRdb ran MiXCR on the multiplex PCR reads and lists one entry per CDR3 protein. The sample lists more than 550,000 distinct CDR3 sequences, roughly 20% occurring once. The material sequenced was blood. Receptor source: a woman between 45 and 60 years old with Graves' hyperthyroidism that later progressed to Graves' ophthalmopathy. Each CDR3 is given with its conserved first and last residue. D genes are given only for firm matches. The size entry is marked missing in some rows and otherwise reads once, few, many or a size class.

v_call: TRBV6-1; d_call: -; clone_size: many; j_call: TRBJ1-5; cdr3_aa: CASKDGDQPQHF; cdr3_nt: TGTGCCAGCAAAGACGGGGATCAGCCCCAGCATTTT
v_call: TRBV12-5; d_call: -; clone_size: -; j_call: TRBJ2-3; cdr3_aa: CASGLDDGRLISTDTQYF; cdr3_nt: TGTGCTAGTGGTTTGGACGACGGGAGACTCATTAGCACAGATACGCAGTATTTT
v_call: TRBV2; d_call: -; clone_size: many; j_call: TRBJ1-2; cdr3_aa: CASSDGGDYGYTF; cdr3_nt: TGTGCCAGCAGTGATGGGGGCGACTATGGCTACACCTTC
v_call: TRBV19; d_call: -; clone_size: -; j_call: TRBJ1-2; cdr3_aa: CASSRQLNYGYTF; cdr3_nt: TGTGCCAGTAGTCGACAGCTTAACTATGGCTACACCTTC
v_call: TRBV5-1; d_call: TRBD1; clone_size: many; j_call: TRBJ1-5; cdr3_aa: CASSTGTGGYQPQHF; cdr3_nt: TGCGCCAGCAGCACCGGGACAGGGGGTTATCAGCCCCAGCATTTT
v_call: TRBV11-3; d_call: -; clone_size: many; j_call: TRBJ2-1; cdr3_aa: CASSLDRHNEQFF; cdr3_nt: TGTGCCAGCAGCTTAGATCGGCACAATGAGCAGTTCTTC
v_call: TRBV19; d_call: -; clone_size: -; j_call: TRBJ1-5; cdr3_aa: CASRPGDQPQHF; cdr3_nt: TGTGCCAGTCGGCCCGGGGATCAGCCCCAGCATTTT
v_call: TRBV12-3/TRBV12-4; d_call: -; clone_size: -; j_call: TRBJ1-6; cdr3_aa: CASSLKLLNSPLHF; cdr3_nt: TGTGCCAGCAGTTTAAAACTTCTCAATTCACCCCTCCACTTT
v_call: TRBV4-2; d_call: -; clone_size: -; j_call: TRBJ1-6; cdr3_aa: CASSPKGGEGNSPLHF; cdr3_nt: TGTGCCAGCAGCCCGAAAGGCGGGGAGGGGAATTCACCCCTCCACTTT
v_call: TRBV15; d_call: TRBD1; clone_size: few; j_call: TRBJ2-5; cdr3_aa: CATSRDHGTVQETQYF; cdr3_nt: TGTGCCACCAGCAGAGATCATGGGACAGTCCAAGAGACCCAGTACTTC
v_call: TRBV6-2/TRBV6-3; d_call: -; clone_size: -; j_call: TRBJ1-1; cdr3_aa: CASSVAGMHTEAFF; cdr3_nt: TGTGCCAGCAGCGTAGCAGGGATGCACACTGAAGCTTTCTTT
v_call: TRBV11-2; d_call: TRBD2; clone_size: many; j_call: TRBJ2-1; cdr3_aa: CASSYLAGGPGNEQFF; cdr3_nt: TGTGCCAGCAGCTACTTAGCGGGGGGGCCGGGAAATGAGCAGTTCTTC
v_call: TRBV20-1; d_call: -; clone_size: -; j_call: TRBJ1-1; cdr3_aa: CSAPRFAEAFF; cdr3_nt: TGCAGTGCTCCGCGGTTCGCTGAAGCTTTCTTT
v_call: TRBV7-9; d_call: -; clone_size: -; j_call: TRBJ1-5; cdr3_aa: CASSLAQDSNQPQHF; cdr3_nt: TGTGCCAGCAGCTTAGCCCAGGATAGCAATCAGCCCCAGCATTTT
v_call: TRBV11-2; d_call: -; clone_size: many; j_call: TRBJ2-1; cdr3_aa: CASSLDPARNEQFF; cdr3_nt: TGTGCCAGCAGCTTAGATCCTGCCAGAAATGAGCAGTTCTTC
v_call: TRBV12-3/TRBV12-4; d_call: -; clone_size: -; j_call: TRBJ1-5; cdr3_aa: CASRVGEQPQHF; cdr3_nt: TGTGCCAGCAGAGTAGGGGAGCAGCCCCAGCATTTT
v_call: TRBV3-1; d_call: -; clone_size: many; j_call: TRBJ2-5; cdr3_aa: CASSQDSGPGTQYF; cdr3_nt: TGTGCCAGCAGCCAAGATTCGGGGCCAGGGACCCAGTACTTC
v_call: TRBV6-5; d_call: -; clone_size: -; j_call: TRBJ1-1; cdr3_aa: CASSYSGRGTEAFF; cdr3_nt: TGTGCCAGCAGTTACTCAGGGAGGGGGACTGAAGCTTTCTTT
v_call: TRBV3-1; d_call: -; clone_size: -; j_call: TRBJ2-3; cdr3_aa: CASSQGAGATDTQYF; cdr3_nt: TGTGCCAGCAGCCAAGGGGCGGGGGCCACAGATACGCAGTATTTT
v_call: TRBV5-1; d_call: -; clone_size: -; j_call: TRBJ1-5; cdr3_aa: CASSLETRNNQPQHF; cdr3_nt: TGCGCCAGCAGCTTGGAGACACGGAACAATCAGCCCCAGCATTTT
v_call: TRBV5-1; d_call: TRBD1; clone_size: -; j_call: TRBJ1-2; cdr3_aa: CASSPGVAGGDYGYTF; cdr3_nt: TGCGCCAGCAGCCCGGGGGTCGCAGGGGGAGACTATGGCTACACCTTC
v_call: TRBV4-1; d_call: -; clone_size: -; j_call: TRBJ2-7; cdr3_aa: CASSHRSGDSYEQYF; cdr3_nt: TGCGCCAGCAGCCACCGATCAGGGGACTCCTACGAGCAGTACTTC
v_call: TRBV27; d_call: -; clone_size: -; j_call: TRBJ2-3; cdr3_aa: CASSLYGSTDTQYF; cdr3_nt: TGTGCCAGCAGTTTATATGGGAGCACAGATACGCAGTATTTT
v_call: TRBV11-2; d_call: TRBD1; clone_size: many; j_call: TRBJ1-2; cdr3_aa: CASSLDPGGGYTF; cdr3_nt: TGTGCCAGCAGCTTAGATCCAGGGGGAGGCTACACCTTC
v_call: TRBV10-3; d_call: -; clone_size: few; j_call: TRBJ2-2; cdr3_aa: CAIRVLRDSNTGELFF; cdr3_nt: TGTGCCATCAGAGTTCTCAGGGACTCGAACACCGGGGAGCTGTTTTTT
v_call: TRBV13; d_call: -; clone_size: -; j_call: TRBJ2-7; cdr3_aa: CASSPQGRTSYYEQYF; cdr3_nt: TGTGCCAGCAGCCCTCAAGGTAGGACAAGCTACTACGAGCAGTACTTC
v_call: TRBV11-2; d_call: -; clone_size: -; j_call: TRBJ2-1; cdr3_aa: CASTPAGVHNEQFF; cdr3_nt: TGTGCCAGCACCCCGGCAGGGGTTCACAATGAGCAGTTCTTC
v_call: TRBV10-3; d_call: -; clone_size: -; j_call: TRBJ1-1; cdr3_aa: CAAGAQLTPGAFF; cdr3_nt: TGTGCCGCAGGAGCACAGTTAACCCCTGGGGCTTTCTTT
v_call: TRBV11-2; d_call: -; clone_size: many; j_call: TRBJ2-7; cdr3_aa: CASSFFTESYSYEQYF; cdr3_nt: TGTGCCAGCAGCTTCTTTACGGAGAGTTACTCCTACGAGCAGTACTTC
v_call: TRBV12-3/TRBV12-4; d_call: -; clone_size: few; j_call: TRBJ1-2; cdr3_aa: CASASNSYYGYTF; cdr3_nt: TGTGCCAGCGCGTCGAACAGTTACTATGGCTACACCTTC
v_call: TRBV5-6; d_call: -; clone_size: many; j_call: TRBJ1-1; cdr3_aa: CASSLVSAARGVTEAFF; cdr3_nt: TGTGCCAGCAGCTTGGTTTCGGCAGCCCGGGGCGTCACTGAAGCTTTCTTT
v_call: TRBV11-2; d_call: TRBD1; clone_size: -; j_call: TRBJ2-1; cdr3_aa: CASSIGRGTGSFF; cdr3_nt: TGTGCCAGCAGCATAGGCCGGGGGACAGGTTCGTTCTTC
v_call: TRBV9; d_call: -; clone_size: few; j_call: TRBJ2-7; cdr3_aa: CASSDGLLSYEQYF; cdr3_nt: TGTGCCAGCAGCGACGGACTGCTCTCCTACGAGCAGTACTTC
v_call: TRBV9; d_call: -; clone_size: -; j_call: TRBJ2-7; cdr3_aa: CASSVLADSYEQYF; cdr3_nt: TGTGCCAGCAGCGTTTTAGCAGACTCCTACGAGCAGTACTTC
v_call: TRBV20-1; d_call: TRBD1; clone_size: -; j_call: TRBJ1-6; cdr3_aa: CSAGGRDRTNSPLHF; cdr3_nt: TGCAGTGCTGGGGGGAGGGACAGGACTAATTCACCCCTCCACTTT
v_call: TRBV12-3/TRBV12-4; d_call: -; clone_size: many; j_call: TRBJ1-1; cdr3_aa: CASSLKSTGYTEAFF; cdr3_nt: TGTGCCAGCAGTTTAAAATCGACAGGCTATACTGAAGCTTTCTTT
v_call: TRBV7-9; d_call: -; clone_size: few; j_call: TRBJ2-5; cdr3_aa: CASSSPVGGMGYF; cdr3_nt: TGTGCCAGCAGCTCCCCCGTGGGGGGCATGGGGTACTTC
v_call: TRBV15; d_call: -; clone_size: -; j_call: TRBJ1-1; cdr3_aa: CATSRQRMNTEAFF; cdr3_nt: TGTGCCACCAGCAGACAGAGGATGAACACTGAAGCTTTCTTT
v_call: TRBV3-1; d_call: -; clone_size: many; j_call: TRBJ1-2; cdr3_aa: CASSQRDSGGYTF; cdr3_nt: TGTGCCAGCAGCCAAAGAGACAGTGGTGGCTACACCTTC
v_call: TRBV27; d_call: -; clone_size: few; j_call: TRBJ1-4; cdr3_aa: CASSSRPGKKLFF; cdr3_nt: TGTGCCAGCAGTTCCCGGCCTGGGAAGAAACTGTTTTTT
v_call: TRBV4-1; d_call: -; clone_size: -; j_call: TRBJ2-7; cdr3_aa: CASSQEMRQGTYEQYF; cdr3_nt: TGCGCCAGCAGCCAAGAAATGCGCCAGGGTACCTACGAGCAGTACTTC
v_call: TRBV5-5; d_call: -; clone_size: -; j_call: TRBJ1-2; cdr3_aa: CASSVHSSIGYTF; cdr3_nt: TGTGCCAGCAGCGTCCACAGCAGTATTGGCTACACCTTC
v_call: TRBV2; d_call: -; clone_size: few; j_call: TRBJ2-1; cdr3_aa: CASSEGSRPWFF; cdr3_nt: TGTGCCAGCAGTGAAGGATCGCGACCCTGGTTCTTC
v_call: TRBV6-1; d_call: -; clone_size: few; j_call: TRBJ2-3; cdr3_aa: CASTPGRTSTDTQYF; cdr3_nt: TGTGCCAGCACTCCAGGTAGGACCAGCACAGATACGCAGTATTTT
v_call: TRBV7-6; d_call: TRBD2; clone_size: few; j_call: TRBJ2-1; cdr3_aa: CASSDAGGPWDEQFF; cdr3_nt: TGTGCCAGCAGCGACGCGGGGGGGCCATGGGATGAGCAGTTCTTC
v_call: TRBV10-3; d_call: TRBD2; clone_size: -; j_call: TRBJ2-1; cdr3_aa: CAIRRGGTKYGDEQFF; cdr3_nt: TGTGCCATCAGGCGGGGGGGGACCAAGTATGGGGATGAGCAGTTCTTC
v_call: TRBV30; d_call: -; clone_size: few; j_call: TRBJ2-3; cdr3_aa: CALKNRIKYTDTQYF; cdr3_nt: TGTGCCTTGAAGAACAGGATCAAATACACAGATACGCAGTATTTT
v_call: TRBV7-8; d_call: -; clone_size: many; j_call: TRBJ1-2; cdr3_aa: CASSERTANYGYTF; cdr3_nt: TGTGCCAGCAGCGAAAGGACAGCGAACTATGGCTACACCTTC
v_call: TRBV11-2; d_call: TRBD2; clone_size: many; j_call: TRBJ2-1; cdr3_aa: CASSLGLAGENLEQFF; cdr3_nt: TGTGCCAGCAGCTTAGGACTAGCGGGGGAGAATCTGGAGCAGTTCTTC
v_call: TRBV3-1; d_call: -; clone_size: many; j_call: TRBJ1-5; cdr3_aa: CASSQRSGGNQPQHF; cdr3_nt: TGTGCCAGCAGCCAAAGGTCAGGGGGCAATCAGCCCCAGCATTTT
v_call: TRBV6-2/TRBV6-3; d_call: TRBD2; clone_size: -; j_call: TRBJ2-2; cdr3_aa: CASSYTQRLAGGTGGLFF; cdr3_nt: TGTGCCAGCAGTTACACTCAAAGACTAGCGGGGGGCACCGGGGGGCTGTTTTTT
v_call: TRBV7-9; d_call: -; clone_size: few; j_call: TRBJ1-3; cdr3_aa: CASSPPLTSVSGNTIYF; cdr3_nt: TGTGCCAGCAGCCCCCCCCTGACCAGTGTCTCTGGAAACACCATATATTTT
v_call: TRBV18; d_call: -; clone_size: many; j_call: TRBJ1-5; cdr3_aa: CASSIGRTENQPQHF; cdr3_nt: TGTGCCAGCTCAATCGGCCGGACAGAGAATCAGCCCCAGCATTTT
v_call: TRBV12-3/TRBV12-4; d_call: -; clone_size: many; j_call: TRBJ2-2; cdr3_aa: CASSFGRGSVVAGELFF; cdr3_nt: TGTGCCAGCAGTTTCGGCAGGGGATCTGTTGTGGCCGGGGAGCTGTTTTTT
v_call: TRBV19; d_call: -; clone_size: few; j_call: TRBJ1-5; cdr3_aa: CASRMVGGDQPQHF; cdr3_nt: TGTGCCAGTAGGATGGTAGGAGGGGATCAGCCCCAGCATTTT
v_call: TRBV15; d_call: TRBD2; clone_size: -; j_call: TRBJ2-5; cdr3_aa: CATSRDHLDSGGGETQYF; cdr3_nt: TGTGCCACCAGCAGAGATCACCTGGATAGCGGGGGGGGGGAGACCCAGTACTTC
v_call: TRBV27; d_call: TRBD1; clone_size: -; j_call: TRBJ2-2; cdr3_aa: CASSLLSAGQGLTGELFF; cdr3_nt: TGTGCCAGCAGTTTATTATCGGCAGGACAGGGGTTGACCGGGGAGCTGTTTTTT
v_call: TRBV9; d_call: TRBD1; clone_size: -; j_call: TRBJ2-5; cdr3_aa: CASSVVQGARETQYF; cdr3_nt: TGTGCCAGCAGCGTAGTTCAGGGGGCGAGGGAGACCCAGTACTTC
v_call: TRBV10-1; d_call: TRBD2; clone_size: many; j_call: TRBJ2-3; cdr3_aa: CASSTGTSGTDTQYF; cdr3_nt: TGCGCCAGCAGCACCGGGACTAGCGGCACAGATACGCAGTATTTT
v_call: TRBV7-9; d_call: -; clone_size: many; j_call: TRBJ2-7; cdr3_aa: CASSFTGSSGEQYF; cdr3_nt: TGTGCCAGCAGCTTTACGGGATCGTCGGGCGAGCAGTACTTC